This T cell receptor beta chain was documented in a study of cytomegalovirus exposure and HLA in healthy donors. The assay was immunoSEQ multiplex PCR, and TCRdb's table has in-frame clones only and misses some. Found here are 80,000 to 100,000 clones, roughly nine tenths of them singletons; the top ten hold 3% to 4%. CDR3 length: 15 amino acids. Trimming removed 6 bases from V and 4 bases from J, with 16 bases in between. Germline V gene data show CDR1 as SGHTA and CDR2 as FQGNSA. The chain has TRBV7-2 and TRBJ1-3; D may be TRBD1 (5 bases). The clonotype was recovered from a woman in her thirties in good health and CMV-seronegative. The sample was PBMCs. The CDR3 DNA is TGTGCCAGCAGTTTGGCAGGGAACCTCGGAAACACCATATATTTT. It yields the protein CASSLAGNLGNTIYF.